Listed below are T cell receptor beta chains from one sample, sequenced in a study of OX40 agonist ivuxolimab in advanced cancers. Measured with immunoSEQ multiplex PCR; TCRdb has only the in-frame clones, and not every one. Of 30,000 to 40,000 clones in the sample, 80% to 95% were seen once. The sample was CD4+ or CD8+ T cells sorted from blood, taken in a trial of the OX40 agonist ivuxolimab. The origin of the receptors is an adult with an advanced solid tumor such as melanoma, head and neck, liver or kidney cancer. Both conserved end residues are trimmed from each CDR3. The order of the fields is J gene, V gene, CDR3 protein.

J: TRBJ1-2; V: TRBV29-1; CDR3: SVGQENYGYT
J: TRBJ1-1; V: TRBV19; CDR3: ASREGGENTEAF
J: TRBJ1-5; V: TRBV16; CDR3: ASSQRGYQPQH
J: TRBJ2-7; V: TRBV7-9; CDR3: ASSLGTASYEQY
J: TRBJ1-5; V: TRBV18; CDR3: ASSPSNSNQPQH
J: TRBJ2-7; V: TRBV13; CDR3: ASSLGQGAYEQY
J: TRBJ1-1; V: TRBV30; CDR3: AWSVPPNMNTEAF
J: TRBJ1-4; V: TRBV11-2; CDR3: ASSLNGDRREKLF
J: TRBJ2-3; V: TRBV5-1; CDR3: ASSLEGDWTSTDTQY
J: TRBJ2-7; V: TRBV9; CDR3: ASSVGHSYEQY
J: TRBJ1-3; V: TRBV6-7; CDR3: ASRIQRVISSGNTIY
J: TRBJ2-2; V: TRBV2; CDR3: ASSGRTVNTGELF
J: TRBJ2-4; V: TRBV27; CDR3: ASSSRINLAKNIQY
J: TRBJ2-2; V: TRBV11-1; CDR3: ASSPTNTGELF
J: TRBJ2-7; V: TRBV9; CDR3: ASSVEDTNFAEQY
J: TRBJ2-5; V: TRBV13; CDR3: ASSLSGLHQETQY
J: TRBJ2-7; V: TRBV5-6; CDR3: ASSLGTTYEQY
J: TRBJ1-6; V: TRBV28; CDR3: ATIQSNSPLH
J: TRBJ1-5; V: TRBV6-6; CDR3: ASSLGSQPQH
J: TRBJ1-6; V: TRBV4-1; CDR3: ASSQDQTPRGSPLH
J: TRBJ1-2; V: TRBV7-2; CDR3: ASSRTGVDGYT
J: TRBJ2-5; V: TRBV4-2; CDR3: ASSQDRETQY
J: TRBJ2-2; V: TRBV10-3; CDR3: AIKGQENTGELF
J: TRBJ2-4; V: TRBV11-2; CDR3: ASSFERLPIQY
J: TRBJ2-7; V: TRBV6-1; CDR3: ASRQGGVAYEQY
J: TRBJ1-5; V: TRBV2; CDR3: ASSERQTSNQPQH
J: TRBJ2-5; V: TRBV7-3; CDR3: ASSSRASRETQY